This TCR beta chain stems from a study of blood T cell repertoires in COVID-19. Across the whole study: The United States, Italy and Spain supplied acute and convalescent COVID-19 samples.

CDR3 length equals 16 residues. The germline gives CDR1 LGHDT, CDR2 YNNKEL (reference sequence). Trimming took 0 bases from V and 3 from J; bases not matched to a gene: 1. Original processing notes: The authors estimated nucleated cell counts from reference gene primer amplification. Here immunoSEQ multiplex PCR was the method, and the copy in TCRdb shows in-frame clones only, minus some. That table furnishes V, J and clone size, whereas the DNA furnished D and trimming. The data show about 110,000 clones, 70% to 80% seen once. This clonotype was obtained from a woman aged 55-69 years with acute or convalescent COVID-19. Material: peripheral blood. The chain uses TRBV3-1 (or the pseudogene TRBV3-2) and TRBJ1-6, with 8 bases matching TRBD1. The CDR3 DNA sequence: TGTGCCAGCAGCCAAGATGGGACAGGCTATAATTCACCCCTCCACTTT. Translating gives CASSQDGTGYNSPLHF.